The clone carrying this T cell receptor (beta chain) was picked up a small number of times. Study members were between 18 and 89 years old and lived in 24 US regions. Clinical history reported by participants formed the basis on which cohorts were assigned. Trimming removed 6 bases from V and 9 bases from J; junction bases left unmatched: 6. CDR3 length: 14 residues. Germline values: CDR1 SGDLS, CDR2 YYNGEE. Methods used by the authors: Nucleated cell counts were estimated from reference gene primer amplification. Repertoires were generated with immunoSEQ multiplex PCR, while TCRdb's copy carries only in-frame clones and drops some. V, J and clone size are taken as reported in that table, and D and trimming were inferred from the DNA itself. The sample yields hundreds of thousands of clones, 83% seen once. This sample stems from a study of blood T cell repertoires in COVID-19. Overall study: T cells, B-cell-depleted T cells, or PBMCs supplied cDNA or gDNA.

The receptor's source is a woman between 50 and 59 years old who had been exposed to COVID-19. The chain has TRBV9 and TRBJ2-1; 13 nucleotides line up with TRBD2. The sequenced material came from PBMCs or T cells enriched from blood (not recorded which). The CDR3 protein is CASTLAGGRTEQFF. Here the CDR3 DNA reads TGTGCCAGCACACTAGCGGGGGGGAGGACTGAGCAGTTCTTC. The variable domain in full, completed from reference TRBV9 and TRBJ2-1, reads DSGVTQTPKHLITATGQRVTLRCSPRSGDLSVYWYQQSLDQGLQFLIQYYNGEERAKGNILERFSAQQFPDLHSELNLSSLELGDSALYFCASTLAGGRTEQFFGPGTRLTVL.